Presented here are 28 T cell receptor beta chains from one specimen sequenced in a study of CD8 T cells in Susac syndrome. RNA was extracted with the RNeasy kit, and a quantity of roughly 0.5 to 1 ug was reverse transcribed using random hexamers. One entry per CDR3 protein results from TCRdb running MiXCR on the immunoSEQ multiplex PCR reads. The table shows approximately 170,000 distinct CDR3 sequences, with 90% to 95% occurring only once. The sample was CD4+ T cells from PBMCs. These receptors were taken from a human donor in good health.

The V call is TRBV9, the J call TRBJ2-7, with D unclear. V lost 0 bases, J lost 1 base, and 11 bases lay in between. There are 15 residues in the CDR3. CDR1 and CDR2 (germline): SGDLS, YYNGEE. CDR3: CASSVDVQSSYEQYF. DNA for the CDR3: TGTGCCAGCAGCGTAGATGTACAGTCGTCCTACGAGCAGTACTTC.

The chain's CDR3 is CASSPTGRNYGYTF. The CDR3 nucleotides read TGTGCCAGCAGCCCGACAGGGAGAAACTATGGCTACACCTTC. This chain links TRBV28 with TRBJ1-2; 7 nucleotides match TRBD1. CDR3 length: 14 residues. The J segment lost 2 bases and the V segment lost 6 bases, leaving 6 bases of the junction unmatched. Looked up from germline, CDR1 is MDHEN and CDR2 is SYDVKM.

This rearrangement joins TRBV6-5 to TRBJ2-5; tentative D call: TRBD2 (5 bases). Trimming stripped 8 bases from V and 4 bases from J, with 20 bases between. The germline gives CDR1 MNHEY, CDR2 SVGAGI. There are 15 residues in the CDR3. The CDR3 region is CASSIPPEVAETQYF. The CDR3 DNA reads as TGTGCCAGCTCCATCCCCCCGGAGGTGGCAGAGACCCAGTACTTC.

The rearrangement links TRBV6-1 to TRBJ2-5; 14 nucleotides line up with TRBD2. CDR3 length: 16 residues. From germline, CDR1 is MNHNS and CDR2 SASEGT. With V trimmed by 7 bases and J by 8 bases, 12 bases remained unmatched. Written as DNA, the CDR3 is TGTGCCAGCACCCTATCTACCGGGACTAGCGGGAGAACCCAGTACTTC. Protein product: CASTLSTGTSGRTQYF.

Only a few counts were recorded for this clonotype. V is TRBV6-2 or TRBV6-3 and J is TRBJ1-1; no reliable D call. Germline V gene data show CDR1 as MNHEY and CDR2 as SVGEGT. V was cut by 7 bases and J by 3 bases, with 21 bases left in between. The CDR3 sequence is 16 residues long. The CDR3 loop reads CASKSLSSRRDTEAFF. The CDR3 DNA is TGTGCCAGCAAAAGTCTTTCAAGCCGGAGGGACACTGAAGCTTTCTTT.

The rearrangement uses TRBV18 and TRBJ2-3; either TRBD1 or TRBD2 may supply D (6 bases each). This CDR3 is built from 15 residues. The V gene lost 10 bases and the J gene lost 3 bases, with 20 bases spanning the gap. CDR1 and CDR2 from the germline V gene are KGHSH and LQKENI. Written as DNA, the CDR3 is TGTGCCACCTCCTTGGGGGGCGCTTTTACAGATACGCAGTATTTT. Its protein is CATSLGGAFTDTQYF.

V and J are TRBV7-2 and TRBJ2-7; D might be TRBD1 or TRBD2, each matching 6 bases. Germline CDR1 SGHTA, CDR2 FQGNSA. With 4 bases removed from V and 5 bases from J, the gap between germline ends came to 15 bases. This CDR3 comprises 14 residues. CDR3 amino acids: CASSSTGRWNEQYF. The CDR3 DNA reads TGTGCCAGCAGCTCAACAGGGAGGTGGAACGAGCAGTACTTC.

V usage is TRBV6-5 and J usage is TRBJ2-2; 11 bases are shared with TRBD2. With V trimmed by 2 bases and J by 6 bases, 8 bases remained unmatched. Germline assignment: CDR1 MNHEY and CDR2 SVGAGI. CDR3 length: 17 residues. This CDR3 reads CASSYQITSGSAGELFF. CDR3 nucleotides: TGTGCCAGCAGTTACCAAATAACTAGCGGGAGTGCCGGGGAGCTGTTTTTT.

The chain joins TRBV28 to TRBJ1-3; D remains ambiguous. This CDR3 is 14 amino acids long. Per germline, CDR1 MDHEN and CDR2 SYDVKM. Trimming left V 4 bases short and J 2 bases short, with 9 bases between. CDR3 loop: CASSSPGTGNTIYF. For the CDR3, the DNA is TGTGCCAGCAGTTCCCCTGGGACTGGAAACACCATATATTTT.

J is TRBJ1-1 and V is TRBV2; D is uncertain. Trimming cost V 4 bases and J 3 bases, with 6 bases left between them. There are 12 residues in the CDR3. Germline values: CDR1 SNHLY, CDR2 FYNNEI. The CDR3 spells CASSVGDTEAFF. CDR3 nucleotides: TGTGCCAGCAGTGTAGGAGACACTGAAGCTTTCTTT.

The chain joins TRBV7-2 to TRBJ1-6; TRBD1 might be the D (5 bases). This CDR3 region has 15 residues. Germline V lookup: CDR1 SGHTA, CDR2 FQGNSA. Trimming took 5 bases from V and 9 from J, leaving 17 bases between them. CDR3 protein: CASSPGVASVSPLHF. The CDR3, as DNA: TGTGCCAGCAGCCCGGGGGTGGCATCCGTTTCACCCCTCCACTTT.

The gene calls are TRBV20-1 and TRBJ2-2, with D tentatively TRBD2 (5 bases). Germline V gene data show CDR1 as DFQATT and CDR2 as SNEGSKA (reference sequence). Deletions cut 5 bases from V and 5 bases from J, with 9 bases between. The CDR3 runs to 12 residues. This chain's CDR3 is CSACRETGELFF. Here the CDR3 DNA reads TGCAGTGCTTGTAGGGAGACCGGGGAGCTGTTTTTT.

The V gene is TRBV7-9, the J gene TRBJ2-3; D could derive from TRBD1 or TRBD2 (6 bases each). Trimming took off 6 bases at V and 1 base at J, with 17 bases between the two ends. This CDR3 spans 16 amino acids. Germline values: CDR1 SEHNR, CDR2 FQNEAQ (reference sequence). CDR3 region: CASRWGHGGGTDTQYF. The CDR3 region has the DNA TGTGCCAGCAGGTGGGGACATGGAGGGGGCACAGATACGCAGTATTTT.

The rearrangement joins TRBV7-2 to TRBJ1-1, with 8 bases identical to TRBD1. Trimming took 5 bases from V and 4 from J; bases not matched to a gene: 6. This CDR3 contains 14 residues. CDR1 and CDR2 from the germline V gene are SGHTA and FQGNSA. DNA for the CDR3: TGTGCCAGCAGCCCTCGACAGGGGCTCACTGAAGCTTTCTTT. It specifies CASSPRQGLTEAFF.

J is TRBJ2-7 and V is TRBV19; 10 nucleotides align to TRBD1. The CDR3 has 13 amino acids. Looked up from germline, CDR1 is LNHDA and CDR2 is SQIVND (reference sequence). The V segment lost 5 bases and the J segment 5 bases; nucleotides outside the gene matches: 3. This CDR3 reads CASSAGQGNEQYF. The CDR3 nucleotides read TGTGCCAGTAGTGCGGGACAGGGGAACGAGCAGTACTTC.

J is TRBJ2-3 and V is TRBV5-8; 7 bases align to TRBD2. With V trimmed by 4 bases and J by 4 bases, 12 bases remained unmatched. The length of the CDR3 is 16 residues. The germline V gene encodes CDR1 SGHTS and CDR2 YDEGEE. CDR3 in DNA: TGTGCCAGCAGCCCGGGAGGTTACGGGACGTCAGATACGCAGTATTTT. This sequence encodes CASSPGGYGTSDTQYF.

This chain uses TRBV27 with TRBJ1-5, with D possibly matching TRBD1 (6 bases). V lost 5 bases and J lost 7, with 15 bases in between. This CDR3 has 14 amino acids. The germline CDR1 and CDR2 sequences are MNHEY and SMNVEV (reference sequence). The CDR3 bases are TGTGCCAGCAGTCCCTCCGGGGGGCACCAGCCCCAGCATTTT. It encodes CASSPSGGHQPQHF.

This chain uses TRBV28 with TRBJ2-4, with D possibly matching TRBD2 (6 bases). CDR1 and CDR2 (germline): MDHEN, SYDVKM. The CDR3 spans 14 residues. The germline V and J ends were trimmed by 2 bases and 9 bases, with 14 bases remaining between them. CDR3 sequence (DNA): TGTGCCAGCAGTTTAGGCGGGGCCCCAAGCATTCAGTACTTC. Amino acid sequence: CASSLGGAPSIQYF. Supplemented by reference TRBV28 and TRBJ2-4, the full variable domain reads DVKVTQSSRYLVKRTGEKVFLECVQDMDHENMFWYRQDPGLGLRLIYFSYDVKMKEKGDIPEGYSVSREKKERFSLILESASTNQTSMYLCASSLGGAPSIQYFGAGTRLSVL.

This clonotype was seen only once. The rearrangement joins TRBV6-1 to TRBJ2-6, with no clear D. The CDR3 is 15 amino acids. The germline V gene encodes CDR1 MNHNS and CDR2 SASEGT. The V gene lost 7 bases and the J gene lost 0 bases, with 10 bases spanning the gap. As DNA, the CDR3 is TGTGCCAGCATGATCCAAAGCTCTGGGGCCAACGTCCTGACTTTC. This translates into CASMIQSSGANVLTF.

The rearrangement links TRBV20-1 to TRBJ2-3; D not certain. Trimming stripped 6 bases from V and 2 bases from J, with 15 bases between. The CDR3 runs to 14 residues. Germline-derived CDR1 and CDR2 are DFQATT and SNEGSKA (reference sequence). The CDR3 DNA sequence: TGCAGTGCGGAAAGTGGTCCTAACACAGATACGCAGTATTTT. Translated: CSAESGPNTDTQYF.

V and J are TRBV4-3 and TRBJ2-5, with TRBD1 matching over 11 bases. CDR3 size: 18 residues. Trimming cost V 0 bases and J 5 bases; bases outside gene matches: 11. Germline assignment: CDR1 LGHNA and CDR2 YSLEER. The CDR3 DNA sequence: TGCGCCAGCAGCCAAGAACCCAACGGACAGGGGGCTGGGGAGACCCAGTACTTC. It translates to CASSQEPNGQGAGETQYF.

The chain uses TRBV7-2 and TRBJ2-5, with D perhaps TRBD1 (6 bases). The germline V gene has CDR1 SGHTA and CDR2 FQGNSA. V was pared by 5 bases and J by 5 bases, with 15 bases between. This CDR3 has 14 amino acids. For the CDR3, the DNA is TGTGCCAGCAGCCCTCGACAGGCCACCGAGACCCAGTACTTC. Translation: CASSPRQATETQYF.

The chain has TRBV5-1 and TRBJ2-7, with TRBD1 matching 10 bases. This CDR3 is built from 16 residues. J was trimmed by 4 bases and V by 3 bases; bases with no gene match: 10. Germline V gives CDR1 SGHRS, CDR2 YFSETQ. The CDR3 loop reads CASSSRDRGLGYEQYF. CDR3 nucleotides: TGCGCCAGCAGCTCGCGGGACAGGGGTTTAGGGTACGAGCAGTACTTC.

This clonotype was found a few times. The V gene is TRBV6-1, the J gene TRBJ1-1; D is possibly TRBD1 (5 bases). The CDR3 extends over 16 amino acids. Germline CDR1 reads MNHNS; CDR2 reads SASEGT. V was shortened by 5 bases and J by 1 base, with 17 bases between the two germline ends. The CDR3 DNA sequence: TGTGCCAGCAGTACGAGGGACGGCGGGAAGAACACTGAAGCTTTCTTT. Its translation: CASSTRDGGKNTEAFF.

V and J are TRBV28 and TRBJ2-5, with a weak D call TRBD1 (5 bases). CDR1 is MDHEN and CDR2 is SYDVKM in the germline V gene. The CDR3 runs 13 residues. Trimming removed 4 bases at V and 1 base at J, with 7 bases between. Written as DNA, the CDR3 is TGTGCCAGCAGTTCCAGGGTCCAAGAGACCCAGTACTTC. Residues: CASSSRVQETQYF.

The genes are TRBV9 and TRBJ2-5; 8 nucleotides match TRBD2. The germline CDR1 and CDR2 sequences are SGDLS and YYNGEE. V gave up 3 bases and J gave up 0 bases; unmatched junction bases: 16. CDR3 length: 19 amino acids. CDR3 sequence: CASSGRFSGAKMYQETQYF. In nucleotides, the CDR3 is TGTGCCAGCAGCGGTCGCTTTAGCGGGGCTAAGATGTACCAAGAGACCCAGTACTTC.

V and J are TRBV9 and TRBJ2-3; a weak D match, TRBD1 (6 bases). Trimming stripped 0 bases from V and 8 bases from J, with 22 bases between. This CDR3 is 17 amino acids long. Looked up from germline, CDR1 is SGDLS and CDR2 is YYNGEE. DNA for the CDR3: TGTGCCAGCAGCGTAGACAACAGGGACCTGCGAGGTTGTACGCAGTATTTT. It codes for CASSVDNRDLRGCTQYF.

The chain joins TRBV7-8 to TRBJ2-3; D is unresolved. Trimming took 3 bases from V and 0 from J, leaving 10 bases between them. Germline CDR1 SGHVS, CDR2 FQNEAQ. The CDR3 runs 15 residues. CDR3 region: CASSFLQSSTDTQYF. The CDR3 DNA follows: TGTGCCAGCAGCTTTCTGCAGTCTAGCACAGATACGCAGTATTTT.